This T cell receptor beta chain was sequenced during a study of tumor T cells in aggressive B-cell lymphoma. Data came from immunoSEQ multiplex PCR; TCRdb stores just in-frame clones and leaves some out. The table records about 4,500 clones, over 75% of them present only once. Sequencing was done on a sample of tumor tissue. The receptor comes from an adult with diffuse large B cell lymphoma.

The CDR3 region has the DNA TGTGCCAGCAGTGATCCTGGGCTGAGAGAAACGTCTGGGGCCAACGTCCTGACTTTC. It yields the protein CASSDPGLRETSGANVLTF. This chain links TRBV2 with TRBJ2-6; D unclear. V was pared by 3 bases and J by 1 base, with 19 bases between. The CDR3 extends over 19 amino acids. Looked up from germline, CDR1 is SNHLY and CDR2 is FYNNEI.